This T cell receptor beta chain was identified during a study of OX40 agonist ivuxolimab in advanced cancers. Study at large: Partial responses, seen in three patients, involved one hepatocellular carcinoma and two cutaneous melanomas.

Comment on this clone: Its antigen is not identified.

Study-wide points: Clones of CD4+ and CD8+ blood T cells grew by week 6 at doses of 0.1 to 3.0 mg/kg.

The data were produced by immunoSEQ multiplex PCR, yet TCRdb's version contains in-frame clones alone and is incomplete. The sample holds around 30,000 clones, around 84% seen once. Germline V CDR1 and CDR2: SGHTA, FQGNSA. The CDR3 totals 15 residues. The V end was cut by 6 bases, the J end by 2 bases, with 17 bases between. Patients with a history of autoimmune disease or on systemic immunosuppression were excluded. The source material was CD4+ or CD8+ T cells sorted from blood, sampled in a trial of the OX40 agonist ivuxolimab. The rearrangement links TRBV7-2 to TRBJ2-7; a possible D gene is TRBD1 (5 bases). The TCR comes from an adult with an advanced solid tumor such as melanoma, head and neck, liver or kidney cancer. DNA of the CDR3: TGTGCCAGCAGACTTTCTGGACAAACTACCTACGAGCAGTACTTC. This gives the protein CASRLSGQTTYEQYF.